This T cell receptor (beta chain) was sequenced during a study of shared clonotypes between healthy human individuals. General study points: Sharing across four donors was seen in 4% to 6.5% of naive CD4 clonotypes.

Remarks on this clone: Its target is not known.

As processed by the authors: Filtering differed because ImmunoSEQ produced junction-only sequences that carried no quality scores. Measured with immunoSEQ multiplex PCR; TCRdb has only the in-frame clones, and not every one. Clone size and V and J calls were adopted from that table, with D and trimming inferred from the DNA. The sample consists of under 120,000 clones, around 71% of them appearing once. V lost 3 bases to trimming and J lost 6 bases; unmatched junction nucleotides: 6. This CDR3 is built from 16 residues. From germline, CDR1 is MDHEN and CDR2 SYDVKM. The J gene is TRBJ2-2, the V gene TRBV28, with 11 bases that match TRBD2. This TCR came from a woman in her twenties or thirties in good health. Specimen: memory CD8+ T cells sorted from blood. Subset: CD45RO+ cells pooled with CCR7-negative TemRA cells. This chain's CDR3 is CASSFELAGVSGELFF. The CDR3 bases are TGTGCCAGCAGTTTTGAACTAGCGGGAGTTTCCGGGGAGCTGTTTTTT. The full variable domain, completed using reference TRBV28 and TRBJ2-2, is DVKVTQSSRYLVKRTGEKVFLECVQDMDHENMFWYRQDPGLGLRLIYFSYDVKMKEKGDIPEGYSVSREKKERFSLILESASTNQTSMYLCASSFELAGVSGELFFGEGSRLTVL.